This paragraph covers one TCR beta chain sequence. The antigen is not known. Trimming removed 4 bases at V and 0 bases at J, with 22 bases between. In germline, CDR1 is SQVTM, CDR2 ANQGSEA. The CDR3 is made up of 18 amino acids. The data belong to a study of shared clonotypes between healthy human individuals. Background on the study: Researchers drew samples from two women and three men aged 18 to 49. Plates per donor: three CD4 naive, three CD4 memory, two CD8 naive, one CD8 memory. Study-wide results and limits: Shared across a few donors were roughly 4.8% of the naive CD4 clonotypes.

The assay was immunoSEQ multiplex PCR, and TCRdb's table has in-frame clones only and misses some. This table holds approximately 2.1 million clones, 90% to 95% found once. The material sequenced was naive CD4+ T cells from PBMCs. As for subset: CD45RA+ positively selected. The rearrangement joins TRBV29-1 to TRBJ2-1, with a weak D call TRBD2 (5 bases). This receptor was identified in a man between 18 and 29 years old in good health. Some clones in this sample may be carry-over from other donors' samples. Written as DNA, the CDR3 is TGCAGCGTTGTGGGTCGGACTCGCCTCCGCAGCTCCTACAATGAGCAGTTCTTC. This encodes CSVVGRTRLRSSYNEQFF.